This TCR beta chain was retrieved from a study of T cells in localized non-small cell lung cancer. Only a few counts were recorded for this clone. Antigen unknown. TCRdb keeps only in-frame clones here, not all; method: immunoSEQ multiplex PCR. The sample consists of tens of thousands of clones, more than 75% of them appearing once. Study observations and caveats: Higher blood T cell density tracked longer overall survival. Because sequencing included only one region (of the tumor), heterogeneity remains possible.

The receptor was derived from a woman aged 35 to 69 with stage I squamous cell lung carcinoma. This sample comprised peripheral blood, obtained before any cancer treatment.

Here the CDR3 reads CASMDRGGSYEQYF. The CDR3 nucleotides read TGTGCCAGCATGGATCGGGGCGGATCCTACGAGCAGTACTTC. V usage is TRBV6-5 and J usage is TRBJ2-7; D is possibly TRBD1 or TRBD2 (5 bases each). The CDR3 loop spans 14 amino acids. Germline loops: CDR1 MNHEY, CDR2 SVGAGI. V lost 7 bases to trimming and J lost 1 base, with 14 bases between them.